This TCR beta chain is drawn from a study of cytomegalovirus exposure and HLA in healthy donors. Study-wide background: Earlier sequencing of approximately 200 million T cells yielded 90 million to 140 million unique TCR beta sequences.

PCR used 60 Vbeta primers and 13 Jbeta primers. Libraries were prepared by immunoSEQ multiplex PCR; TCRdb keeps only in-frame clonotypes and omits some of them. The table lists about 65,000 clones. V dropped 1 base and J dropped 3 bases, with 16 bases sitting between them. The CDR3 totals 18 residues. CDR1 is SEHNR and CDR2 is FQNEAQ in the germline V gene (reference sequence). The chain recombines TRBV7-9 with TRBJ2-6; tentative D call: TRBD2 (5 bases). Sequencing used PBMCs. This receptor was taken from a boy aged 5-17 years in good health and CMV-seronegative. CDR3 nucleotide sequence: TGTGCCAGCAGCTTAGGACGCGACTGGGAGCGTGGGGCCAACGTCCTGACTTTC. Its protein product is CASSLGRDWERGANVLTF.